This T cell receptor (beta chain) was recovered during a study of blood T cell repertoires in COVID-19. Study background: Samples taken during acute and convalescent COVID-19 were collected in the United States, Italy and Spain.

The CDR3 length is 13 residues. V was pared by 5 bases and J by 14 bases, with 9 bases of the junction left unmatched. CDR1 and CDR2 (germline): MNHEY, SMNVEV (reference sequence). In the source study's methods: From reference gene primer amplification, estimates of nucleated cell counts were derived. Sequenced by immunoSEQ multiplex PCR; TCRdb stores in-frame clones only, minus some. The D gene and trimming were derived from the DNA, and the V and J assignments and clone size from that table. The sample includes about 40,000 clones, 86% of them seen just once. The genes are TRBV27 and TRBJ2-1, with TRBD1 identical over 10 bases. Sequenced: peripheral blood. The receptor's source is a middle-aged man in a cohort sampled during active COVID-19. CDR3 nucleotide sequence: TGTGCCAGCAGTCCTTCACCGACAGGGGGCGAGTTCTTC. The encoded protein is CASSPSPTGGEFF.